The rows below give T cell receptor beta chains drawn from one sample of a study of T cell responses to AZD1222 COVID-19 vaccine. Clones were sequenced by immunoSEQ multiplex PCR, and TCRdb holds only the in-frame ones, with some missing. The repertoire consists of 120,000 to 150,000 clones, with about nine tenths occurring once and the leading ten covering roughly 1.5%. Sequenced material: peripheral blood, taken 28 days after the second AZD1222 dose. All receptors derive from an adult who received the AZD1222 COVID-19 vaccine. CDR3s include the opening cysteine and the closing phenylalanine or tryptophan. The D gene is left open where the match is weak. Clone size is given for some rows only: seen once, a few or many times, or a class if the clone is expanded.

CDR3nt: TGTGCCAGCAGCCAGGACAGGACTAGCGGCAATGAGCAGTTCTTC
CDR3aa: CASSQDRTSGNEQFF
abundance: -
j_gene: TRBJ2-1
v_gene: TRBV4-2
d_gene: TRBD2

CDR3nt: TGCAGTGCTAGACCAAACACTGAAGCTTTCTTT
CDR3aa: CSARPNTEAFF
abundance: -
j_gene: TRBJ1-1
v_gene: TRBV20-1
d_gene: -

CDR3nt: TGTGCCAGCAGTTTTAGGGGCCTATACAATGAGCAGTTCTTC
CDR3aa: CASSFRGLYNEQFF
abundance: -
j_gene: TRBJ2-1
v_gene: TRBV6-5
d_gene: -

CDR3nt: TGTGCCACAGGGACGGACAGGAACTACGAGCAGTACTTC
CDR3aa: CATGTDRNYEQYF
abundance: -
j_gene: TRBJ2-7
v_gene: TRBV10-3
d_gene: TRBD1

CDR3nt: TGTGCCAGCAGCTTAGGTGTAGGGGAGACAGATACGCAGTATTTT
CDR3aa: CASSLGVGETDTQYF
abundance: once
j_gene: TRBJ2-3
v_gene: TRBV7-9
d_gene: -

CDR3nt: TGTGCCTGGGAAGGCGTCAACTATGGCTACACCTTC
CDR3aa: CAWEGVNYGYTF
abundance: -
j_gene: TRBJ1-2
v_gene: TRBV30
d_gene: -

CDR3nt: TGTGCCCTGCAGGGGGGGACTGAAGCTTTCTTT
CDR3aa: CALQGGTEAFF
abundance: -
j_gene: TRBJ1-1
v_gene: TRBV30
d_gene: TRBD1

CDR3nt: TGTGCCAGCTCACCCCTCGCGGGGGGCTCCTCCTACGAGCAGTACTTC
CDR3aa: CASSPLAGGSSYEQYF
abundance: -
j_gene: TRBJ2-7
v_gene: TRBV18
d_gene: TRBD2

CDR3nt: TGTGCCAGCAGCCAGGGCGGACTAGCGGCCTTCTACGAGCAGTACTTC
CDR3aa: CASSQGGLAAFYEQYF
abundance: -
j_gene: TRBJ2-7
v_gene: TRBV7-9
d_gene: TRBD2

CDR3nt: TGTGCCAGCAGCTTAAGGGCGAGCTCTGGAAACACCATATATTTT
CDR3aa: CASSLRASSGNTIYF
abundance: -
j_gene: TRBJ1-3
v_gene: TRBV11-3
d_gene: -

CDR3nt: TGTGCCAGTACTAGGAACACTGAAGCTTTCTTT
CDR3aa: CASTRNTEAFF
abundance: -
j_gene: TRBJ1-1
v_gene: TRBV19
d_gene: -

CDR3nt: TGTGCCAGCAGTTACGGTGATGAGCAGTTCTTC
CDR3aa: CASSYGDEQFF
abundance: -
j_gene: TRBJ2-1
v_gene: TRBV6-2/TRBV6-3
d_gene: -

CDR3nt: TGTGCCAGCAGTGAAGGTGGGCCCCAGCATTTT
CDR3aa: CASSEGGPQHF
abundance: few
j_gene: TRBJ1-5
v_gene: TRBV2
d_gene: -

CDR3nt: TGTGCCAGCGGGGGACAGCGGGAGACCCAGTACTTC
CDR3aa: CASGGQRETQYF
abundance: -
j_gene: TRBJ2-5
v_gene: TRBV2
d_gene: TRBD1

CDR3nt: TGTGCCAGCAGCCAAGGGGGGGACGGAGAAGCTTTCTTT
CDR3aa: CASSQGGDGEAFF
abundance: -
j_gene: TRBJ1-1
v_gene: TRBV4-2
d_gene: -

CDR3nt: TGTGCCAGCAGTGAAGGACAGGCTGGAAACACCATATATTTT
CDR3aa: CASSEGQAGNTIYF
abundance: -
j_gene: TRBJ1-3
v_gene: TRBV6-1
d_gene: -

CDR3nt: TGTGCCAGCAGTGAAGCGGCTAGCGGATACAATGAGCAGTTCTTC
CDR3aa: CASSEAASGYNEQFF
abundance: once
j_gene: TRBJ2-1
v_gene: TRBV2
d_gene: TRBD2

CDR3nt: TGTGCCAGCAGCTTAGTTCGAAGGCCGAGGGGCTACACCTTC
CDR3aa: CASSLVRRPRGYTF
abundance: -
j_gene: TRBJ1-2
v_gene: TRBV11-2
d_gene: -

CDR3nt: TGTGCCAGCAGCTTAAACAGGGTGGAAGATACGCAGTATTTT
CDR3aa: CASSLNRVEDTQYF
abundance: -
j_gene: TRBJ2-3
v_gene: TRBV11-2
d_gene: -

CDR3nt: TGTGCCAGCAGCTTGGAGTCGGACCCCTACAATGAGCAGTTCTTC
CDR3aa: CASSLESDPYNEQFF
abundance: -
j_gene: TRBJ2-1
v_gene: TRBV7-6
d_gene: -

CDR3nt: TGTGCCAGCAGCCCGCTAGCGGGAGAAATTCAAGAGACCCAGTACTTC
CDR3aa: CASSPLAGEIQETQYF
abundance: -
j_gene: TRBJ2-5
v_gene: TRBV3-1/TRBV3-2
d_gene: TRBD2

CDR3nt: TGCGCCAGCAGCCACCTGGGGGACACTGAAGCTTTCTTT
CDR3aa: CASSHLGDTEAFF
abundance: -
j_gene: TRBJ1-1
v_gene: TRBV4-1
d_gene: -

CDR3nt: TGTGCCAGCAGCCGGACAGCTCACGCAGATACGCAGTATTTT
CDR3aa: CASSRTAHADTQYF
abundance: -
j_gene: TRBJ2-3
v_gene: TRBV5-6
d_gene: -